Below are 29 T cell receptor beta chains sequenced from a single sample in a study of T cell responses to AZD1222 COVID-19 vaccine. Sequencing used immunoSEQ multiplex PCR; TCRdb keeps in-frame clones, though not all of them. The data hold 75,000 to 90,000 clones, with 86% observed a single time. Sequencing was performed on peripheral blood, taken on day 0 of AZD1222 vaccination. The receptors shown here come from an adult in good health.

The chain joins TRBV27 to TRBJ1-5; D is uncertain. The V and J ends lost 1 base and 4 bases respectively, with 8 bases between them. Germline values: CDR1 MNHEY, CDR2 SMNVEV (reference sequence). This CDR3 spans 14 amino acids. The CDR3 nucleotides read TGTGCCAGCAGTTTATATCCAGGAAATCAGCCCCAGCATTTT. This gives the protein CASSLYPGNQPQHF.

This chain links TRBV27 with TRBJ2-3; 14 bases map to TRBD2. V lost 2 bases to trimming and J lost 5 bases; unmatched junction nucleotides: 15. This CDR3 has 20 residues. Germline-derived CDR1 and CDR2 are MNHEY and SMNVEV (reference sequence). The CDR3 DNA is TGTGCCAGCAGTTTAGAGGGACTAGCGGGAGCTATCCTTTCACAAGATACGCAGTATTTT. Amino acids: CASSLEGLAGAILSQDTQYF.

The V call is TRBV24-1, the J call TRBJ1-1, with D possibly being TRBD1 (5 bases). The CDR3 consists of 17 residues. V was cut by 0 bases and J by 6 bases, with 19 bases left in between. Germline CDR1 KGHDR, CDR2 SFDVKD. This CDR3 reads CATSDLRGRELYPEAFF. The CDR3 DNA reads TGTGCCACCAGTGATTTGCGGGGCCGGGAATTGTATCCTGAAGCTTTCTTT.

The chain links TRBV6-5 to TRBJ2-1, with TRBD2 identical over 16 bases. The CDR3 spans 16 residues. The V gene end was trimmed by 2 bases and the J gene end by 7 bases; junction bases not matched to a gene: 2. Germline V gene data show CDR1 as MNHEY and CDR2 as SVGAGI. CDR3 nucleotide sequence: TGTGCCAGCAGTTACCGGGGACTAGCGGGAGGGAATGAGCAGTTCTTC. Protein: CASSYRGLAGGNEQFF.

This clone was counted between two and nine times. The rearrangement uses TRBV10-3 and TRBJ1-1; D is ambiguous. CDR3 length: 14 residues. Germline V gene data show CDR1 as ENHRY and CDR2 as SYGVKD. Deletions cut 7 bases from V and 0 bases from J, with 12 bases between. CDR3 coding DNA: TGTGCCATCACCCCTAAAATAATGAACACTGAAGCTTTCTTT. This gives the protein CAITPKIMNTEAFF.

Here the CDR3 DNA reads TGTGCCAGCAGCCAAGATGATGGGGGACTAGCGCGTACTGAGCAGTTCTTC. Amino acids: CASSQDDGGLARTEQFF. This rearrangement joins TRBV14 to TRBJ2-1; TRBD2 aligns across 10 bases. V lost 0 bases to trimming and J lost 9 bases; unmatched junction nucleotides: 11. Germline CDR1 and CDR2: SGHDN and FVKESK. This CDR3 contains 17 residues.

The gene calls are TRBV7-2 and TRBJ1-6; D call uncertain. V was trimmed by 5 bases and J by 3 bases, leaving 2 bases between them. The CDR3 is 12 amino acids. Per the germline V gene, CDR1 is SGHTA and CDR2 is FQGNSA. The CDR3, as DNA: TGTGCCAGCAGCGACTATAATTCACCCCTCCACTTT. Amino acids: CASSDYNSPLHF. Using reference TRBV7-2 and TRBJ1-6 for the parts outside the CDR3, the full variable domain is GAGVSQSPSNKVTEKGKDVELRCDPISGHTALYWYRQSLGQGLEFLIYFQGNSAPDKSGLPSDRFSAERTGGSVSTLTIQRTQQEDSAVYLCASSDYNSPLHFGNGTRLTVT.

This CDR3 reads CASSPPGRRRGGNQPQHF. The DNA of the CDR3 is TGTGCCAGCAGTCCCCCGGGGAGAAGGCGCGGCGGCAATCAGCCCCAGCATTTT. V gene TRBV28 combines with J gene TRBJ1-5, with D unclear. The CDR3 runs 18 residues. CDR1 and CDR2 from the germline V gene are MDHEN and SYDVKM. V lost 5 bases, J lost 2 bases, and 22 bases lay in between.

The rearrangement joins TRBV9 to TRBJ1-3, with D maybe TRBD1 (5 bases). The CDR3 is 15 amino acids. CDR1 and CDR2 from the germline V gene are SGDLS and YYNGEE. V was pared by 2 bases and J by 3 bases, with 12 bases between. The CDR3 DNA follows: TGTGCCAGCAGCGTCCAGGGCGTGGATGGAAACACCATATATTTT. This translates into CASSVQGVDGNTIYF.

The gene calls are TRBV9 and TRBJ1-1; tentative D call: TRBD1 (5 bases). CDR1 is SGDLS, CDR2 YYNGEE, per germline. CDR3 length: 14 residues. Trimming left V 0 bases short and J 6 bases short, with 12 bases between. The CDR3, as DNA: TGTGCCAGCAGCGTAGGAGGTTGGGGCGCTGAAGCTTTCTTT. Protein sequence: CASSVGGWGAEAFF.

The chain recombines TRBV6-5 with TRBJ1-5; TRBD1 matches 9 bases. Germline V gene sequence: CDR1 MNHEY, CDR2 SVGAGI. The J segment lost 6 bases and the V segment lost 6 bases, leaving 9 bases of the junction unmatched. CDR3 size: 15 residues. The CDR3 loop is CASRSTGGSGQPQHF. The CDR3 DNA reads as TGTGCCAGCAGGTCCACAGGGGGCTCGGGTCAGCCCCAGCATTTT.

This clone was seen only once. J is TRBJ2-6 and V is TRBV2; D unresolved. Germline-derived CDR1 and CDR2 are SNHLY and FYNNEI. There are 15 residues in the CDR3. V lost 3 bases and J lost 0, with 6 bases in between. The CDR3 DNA is TGTGCCAGCAGTGATAGTTACTCTGGGGCCAACGTCCTGACTTTC. Translating gives CASSDSYSGANVLTF.

This clone was counted once. The V gene is TRBV5-1, the J gene TRBJ2-7, with 7 nucleotides matching TRBD2. Germline lookup yields CDR1 SGHRS and CDR2 YFSETQ. Losses at the gene ends were 0 bases for V and 5 bases for J; bases not matched to a gene: 5. This CDR3 region has 14 residues. The CDR3 region has the DNA TGCGCCAGCAGCTTGGATGGCGGGAGCCACGAGCAGTACTTC. Amino acid sequence: CASSLDGGSHEQYF.

In its sample, this clone was seen a few times. The rearrangement joins TRBV27 to TRBJ2-7, with a weak D call TRBD1 (5 bases). Trimming stripped 0 bases from V and 2 bases from J, with 23 bases between. CDR3 length equals 19 residues. Germline V lookup: CDR1 MNHEY, CDR2 SMNVEV (reference sequence). The CDR3 coding sequence is TGTGCCAGCAGTTTATCGAGCCGCGAGTCCAGGGCAAGGCCCTACGAGCAGTACTTC. Its protein is CASSLSSRESRARPYEQYF.

This chain uses TRBV5-4 with TRBJ1-3; 7 bases match TRBD1. Germline V gives CDR1 SGHNT, CDR2 YYREEE (reference sequence). J gave up 4 bases and V 4 bases, and 8 bases lay outside the gene matches. The CDR3 sequence is 15 residues long. DNA for the CDR3: TGTGCCAGCAGCGTTGGAGGGGGCCCGGGAAACACCATATATTTT. It specifies CASSVGGGPGNTIYF.

The chain is built from TRBV24-1 and TRBJ2-3; possibly TRBD1 for D (6 bases). The germline gives CDR1 KGHDR, CDR2 SFDVKD. This CDR3 contains 16 residues. V lost 0 bases and J 2 bases, leaving 11 bases between the germline ends. CDR3 amino acids: CATSDLGQGPTDTQYF. The CDR3 DNA reads TGTGCCACCAGTGATTTGGGGCAGGGGCCCACAGATACGCAGTATTTT.

This rearrangement joins TRBV12-3 or TRBV12-4 to TRBJ2-7; no clear D gene. Trimming cost V 2 bases and J 5 bases, with 4 bases left between them. This CDR3 has 11 amino acids. CDR3: CASSLKNEQYF. The CDR3 DNA reads as TGTGCCAGCAGTTTAAAAAACGAGCAGTACTTC.

The chain has TRBV7-2 and TRBJ2-7; a weak D match, TRBD2 (7 bases). The CDR3 extends over 15 amino acids. V shed 4 bases and J shed 4 bases, with 17 bases lying between them. The germline V gene encodes CDR1 SGHTA and CDR2 FQGNSA. The DNA for the CDR3 is TGTGCCAGCAGCTCCAGAGGGGGAGGGACGTACGAGCAGTACTTC. Residues: CASSSRGGGTYEQYF.

V usage is TRBV7-2 and J usage is TRBJ2-5; the match to TRBD1 covers 8 bases. The CDR3 is 16 residues long. The trim removed 0 bases at V and 1 base at J, leaving 4 bases unmatched. CDR1 and CDR2 (germline): SGHTA, FQGNSA. CDR3 region: CASSLASDRVQETQYF. CDR3 nucleotides: TGTGCCAGCAGCTTAGCTTCGGACAGGGTCCAAGAGACCCAGTACTTC.

This clone was picked up a small number of times. The chain has TRBV7-8 and TRBJ2-1, with TRBD1 as a possible D gene (6 bases). This CDR3 has 19 amino acids. V lost 3 bases, J lost 0 bases, and 21 bases lay in between. The germline V gene has CDR1 SGHVS and CDR2 FQNEAQ. Written as DNA, the CDR3 is TGTGCCAGCAGCTTCCCGGGACATGGTCGTAAGGGCTCCTACAATGAGCAGTTCTTC. The encoded protein is CASSFPGHGRKGSYNEQFF.

This rearrangement joins TRBV5-8 to TRBJ2-4, with D perhaps matching TRBD1 (5 bases). Trimming removed 0 bases at V and 7 bases at J, with 8 bases between. The CDR3 length is 13 residues. From germline, CDR1 is SGHTS and CDR2 YDEGEE. CDR3 coding DNA: TGTGCCAGCAGCTTGGAGGCAGGGAACATTCAGTACTTC. Translation gives CASSLEAGNIQYF.

In this sample, this clone turned up a few times. The chain uses TRBV3-1 (or the pseudogene TRBV3-2) and TRBJ1-3; the D is unclear. The germline V and J ends were trimmed by 4 bases and 3 bases, with 7 bases remaining between them. This CDR3 is 13 amino acids long. Germline loops: CDR1 LGHDT, CDR2 YNNKEL (reference sequence). CDR3 protein: CASSPGGGNTIYF. The CDR3 region has the DNA TGTGCCAGCAGCCCCGGCGGTGGAAACACCATATATTTT.

J is TRBJ2-7 and V is TRBV29-1; TRBD1 agrees at 7 bases. CDR1 and CDR2 from the germline V gene are SQVTM and ANQGSEA. This CDR3 has 13 residues. With V trimmed by 7 bases and J by 3 bases, 9 bases remained unmatched. CDR3 protein: CSAGVGQIYEQYF. Here the CDR3 DNA reads TGCAGCGCCGGGGTGGGACAGATCTACGAGCAGTACTTC.

V gene TRBV5-4 combines with J gene TRBJ2-3; 11 nucleotides line up with TRBD2. Germline V gives CDR1 SGHNT, CDR2 YYREEE (reference sequence). This CDR3 has 16 residues. Germline trimming cut 4 bases from V and 6 bases from J; bases unmatched to any gene: 10. CDR3 nucleotides: TGTGCCAGCAGCCCAGGGCCTAGCGGGGGGTCGGATACGCAGTATTTT. It specifies CASSPGPSGGSDTQYF.

Of note for this clone: This sequence may be a read error, since a much larger clone differs from it by one base. This chain links TRBV11-2 with TRBJ2-1; 7 bases align to TRBD2. The length of the CDR3 is 19 residues. Trimming removed 2 bases from V and 0 bases from J; junction bases left unmatched: 13. The germline V gene has CDR1 SGHAT and CDR2 FQNNGV. The CDR3 is CASSLHDRGLAVSYNEQFF. The CDR3 DNA is TGTGCCAGCAGCTTACACGACCGCGGCCTAGCGGTCTCCTACAATGAGCAGTTCTTC. The full variable domain, completed using reference TRBV11-2 and TRBJ2-1, is EAGVAQSPRYKIIEKRQSVAFWCNPISGHATLYWYQQILGQGPKLLIQFQNNGVVDDSQLPKDRFSAERLKGVDSTLKIQPAKLEDSAVYLCASSLHDRGLAVSYNEQFFGPGTRLTVL.

The chain has TRBV27 and TRBJ2-5, with D perhaps matching TRBD1 (6 bases). This CDR3 has 16 residues. V was clipped by 1 base and J by 6 bases, with 18 bases between them. Germline V gives CDR1 MNHEY, CDR2 SMNVEV (reference sequence). CDR3 region: CASSLYQGQGVKTQYF. Written as DNA, the CDR3 is TGTGCCAGCAGTTTATATCAGGGGCAAGGAGTGAAGACCCAGTACTTC.

The rearrangement joins TRBV3-1 (or the pseudogene TRBV3-2) to TRBJ1-4; the match to TRBD1 covers 11 bases. With V trimmed by 8 bases and J by 8 bases, 10 bases remained unmatched. CDR1 is LGHDT, CDR2 YNNKEL, per germline (reference sequence). This CDR3 has 15 amino acids. In DNA, the CDR3 is TGTGCCAGCCGAGCCGGTGGGACAGGGGGAGAAAAACTGTTTTTT. Translation: CASRAGGTGGEKLFF.

J is TRBJ2-1 and V is TRBV5-6, with 8 nucleotides matching TRBD2. Germline loops: CDR1 SGHDT, CDR2 YYEEEE. This CDR3 region has 15 residues. V gave up 5 bases and J gave up 3 bases; unmatched junction bases: 7. CDR3 in DNA: TGTGCCAGCAGTCGCGGGGGGATCCACTACAATGAGCAGTTCTTC. Translating gives CASSRGGIHYNEQFF.

The gene calls are TRBV4-1 and TRBJ2-7; 9 bases are a match to TRBD2. The CDR3 sequence is 15 residues long. Unmatched junction bases numbered 7, after V lost 1 base and J lost 6 bases. The V gene's germline CDR1 is MGHRA and CDR2 YSYEKL. In DNA, the CDR3 is TGCGCCAGCAGCCAAGCCGGACTAGCGTTGTCCGAGCAGTACTTC. As protein: CASSQAGLALSEQYF.